This TCR beta chain was identified during a study of T cell responses to AZD1222 COVID-19 vaccine (dated by TCRdb to the early 2020s). Broadly, across the study: TCR sequencing covered some 240 trial participants: roughly 200 given two doses of AZD1222 and around 26 given two doses of MenACWY control vaccine. Trial participants were enrolled into age subgroups of 18-55, 56-69 and 70-plus years, which contained about 150, 28 and 57 TCR-sequenced participants, respectively.

The sample's time point label, in plain terms: about 28 days (+/-7) after the second vaccine dose. Because spike-specific TCR depth and breadth did not differ between the two schedules, AZD1222 recipients who got a second dose at roughly 4 weeks were pooled with those who got a second dose at roughly 12 weeks. Vaccinee samples were obtained from the UK trials COV001 and COV002, which included a single-blind randomized controlled phase 2/3 trial of AZD1222 (ChAdOx1 nCoV-19) in healthy adults. Trial participant PBMC samples were collected at day 0 and day 28 after the second dose for TCRbeta chain sequencing. As to this clone: The clone's antigen remains unknown. No base-level quality is on record; no much larger clone is a single base apart.

What the work shows at the level of the full study, not this receptor alone: After two AZD1222 doses, both the breadth and the depth of spike-specific TCRs were significantly higher than at day 0 and than in MenACWY recipients. Because no day 14 peak-response samples were available, repertoires were characterized only after the peak T cell response. Nearly half of unique spike-specific TCRs reportedly recognized epitopes outside regions mutated in the B.1.351 and B.1.1.7 variants. Participants were mostly white British, with more females than males. The authors suggested clonal diversity may have been underestimated. The 56-69-year group was small, and its depth increase did not reach significance, likely because of low power. Vaccine-associated CD4 TCRs spanned the whole spike protein, with dominant responses in regions 160-218 and 743-854. Conclusions about previously exposed vaccinees are limited, since just six or seven AZD1222 recipients were seropositive for SARS-CoV-2 at baseline.

The CDR3 regions of human TCRbeta chains were analyzed by immunosequencing. On the study's bioinformatics: Repertoire TCRs were checked for matches against a reference library of SARS-CoV-2-specific TCRs that had been generated using the MIRA antigen-specificity platform. Breadth was defined as the fraction of unique TCRs that were SARS-CoV-2-associated. Depth was defined as the fraction of total T cells that were SARS-CoV-2-associated. Using the MIRA data, each spike-specific TCR was mapped to the spike region that the TCR reacts to and placed in a CD4 or CD8 class. Log10-transformed breadth and depth values were compared by one-way ANOVA with Sidak's multiple comparisons tests. TCRdb carries this immuneACCESS record with in-frame sequences only. Its versions omit some clonotypes, under half of them owing to an unresolved V gene in the studies checked, with the rest unexplained. V and J calls and clone size are given by that table; D and trimming were obtained from the DNA. The sample table contains about 120,000 clones; only one count was recorded for roughly 93% of them. The ten largest make up more than 1.5% of the sample.

Relative to germline, V is 0 bases shorter and J is 5 bases shorter, with 8 bases between their ends. CDR1 SGHRS and CDR2 YFSETQ were looked up in the germline V gene. The CDR3 contains 13 residues, cysteine and phenylalanine counted. This entry keeps only the CDR3 DNA: 39 bases, framed from base 1. The V and J segments used are TRBV5-1 and TRBJ2-5; confidence is insufficient to name the D gene. The TCR comes from an adult who received the AZD1222 COVID-19 vaccine. This material consisted of peripheral blood, taken 28 days after the second AZD1222 dose. The CDR3 loop reads CASSLGKVETQYF. The nucleotide sequence reads TGCGCCAGCAGCTTGGGCAAAGTGGAGACCCAGTACTTC.